This is a list of T cell receptor beta chains from one sample in a study of CXCR4 blockade with PD-1 therapy in pancreatic cancer. Assay used: immunoSEQ multiplex PCR; TCRdb lists only in-frame clones, some missing. The repertoire holds roughly 2,500 clones, about half seen once, with 5% to 6% in the top ten. The sequenced material came from tumor tissue. These receptors were collected from a human donor with pancreatic ductal adenocarcinoma. Both conserved end residues are part of each CDR3. A D gene is named only where the DNA matches it firmly. Clone size is not always given. Where it is, it says once, few, many or a class for expanded clones.

v_gene: TRBV11-3
abundance: NA
j_gene: TRBJ2-2
d_gene: NA
CDR3nt: TGTGCCAGCAGCACAGGAGTTGTAGGTACCGGGGAGCTGTTTTTT
CDR3aa: CASSTGVVGTGELFF

v_gene: TRBV11-3
abundance: medium-sized
j_gene: TRBJ1-4
d_gene: NA
CDR3nt: TGTGCCAGCAGCTTTCTCGGGAAAGTATGCGAAAAACTGTTTTTT
CDR3aa: CASSFLGKVCEKLFF

v_gene: TRBV12-2
abundance: NA
j_gene: TRBJ1-1
d_gene: NA
CDR3nt: TGTGCCTCGATCAGGGGGCGGACCAACACTGAAGCTTTCTTT
CDR3aa: CASIRGRTNTEAFF

v_gene: TRBV10-1
abundance: NA
j_gene: TRBJ2-3
d_gene: NA
CDR3nt: TGCGCCAGCAGTGAGTCTGTCACAACAGATACGCAGTATTTT
CDR3aa: CASSESVTTDTQYF

v_gene: TRBV30
abundance: NA
j_gene: TRBJ2-1
d_gene: TRBD1
CDR3nt: TGTGCCTGGAGTAGAGGGGGCTATGAGCAGTTCTTC
CDR3aa: CAWSRGGYEQFF

v_gene: TRBV19
abundance: NA
j_gene: TRBJ2-4
d_gene: NA
CDR3nt: TGTGCCAGTAGCAGGGACCGGCTAGGGAGAAACATTCAGTACTTC
CDR3aa: CASSRDRLGRNIQYF

v_gene: TRBV29-1
abundance: NA
j_gene: TRBJ1-1
d_gene: NA
CDR3nt: TGCAGCGTTGTACGGCAGCTAAACACTGAAGCTTTCTTT
CDR3aa: CSVVRQLNTEAFF

v_gene: TRBV6-8
abundance: few
j_gene: TRBJ1-4
d_gene: NA
CDR3nt: TGTGCCAGCAAGGACCAACAGAACGAAAAACTGTTTTTT
CDR3aa: CASKDQQNEKLFF

v_gene: TRBV2
abundance: NA
j_gene: TRBJ2-1
d_gene: TRBD1
CDR3nt: TGTGCCAGCAGTGAAAACAGGGGCTCGGATGAGCAGTTCTTC
CDR3aa: CASSENRGSDEQFF

v_gene: TRBV9
abundance: NA
j_gene: TRBJ2-3
d_gene: TRBD2
CDR3nt: TGTGCCAGCAACGGGGGGGCTATCCGCACAGATACGCAGTATTTT
CDR3aa: CASNGGAIRTDTQYF

v_gene: TRBV29-1
abundance: NA
j_gene: TRBJ2-7
d_gene: TRBD2
CDR3nt: TGCAGCGTTGAGTGGCTAGCGGGGGGTTCCTACGAGCAGTACTTC
CDR3aa: CSVEWLAGGSYEQYF

v_gene: TRBV16
abundance: few
j_gene: TRBJ1-2
d_gene: NA
CDR3nt: TGTGCCAGCAGCCAATCGGTGGTAGCCTATGGCTACACCTTC
CDR3aa: CASSQSVVAYGYTF

v_gene: TRBV30
abundance: NA
j_gene: TRBJ1-1
d_gene: NA
CDR3nt: TGTGCCTGGAGTCTTGGGCAGGCTGAAGCTTTCTTT
CDR3aa: CAWSLGQAEAFF

v_gene: TRBV18
abundance: NA
j_gene: TRBJ2-5
d_gene: TRBD1
CDR3nt: TGTGCCAGCTCCCTCGGGACAGTTCAAGAGACCCAGTACTTC
CDR3aa: CASSLGTVQETQYF

v_gene: TRBV19
abundance: NA
j_gene: TRBJ1-1
d_gene: NA
CDR3nt: TGTGCCAGTAGTCCTTCCGGGAACACTGAAGCTTTCTTT
CDR3aa: CASSPSGNTEAFF

v_gene: TRBV29-1
abundance: few
j_gene: TRBJ1-2
d_gene: TRBD1
CDR3nt: TGCAGCGTCTACGGGACGACAGGGGTGACAGGTTATGGCTACACCTTC
CDR3aa: CSVYGTTGVTGYGYTF

v_gene: TRBV30
abundance: few
j_gene: TRBJ1-1
d_gene: TRBD1
CDR3nt: TGTGCCCTGAAGACAGGGGGAGGAACTGAAGCTTTCTTT
CDR3aa: CALKTGGGTEAFF

v_gene: TRBV5-1
abundance: NA
j_gene: TRBJ1-2
d_gene: TRBD1
CDR3nt: TGCGCCAACAGCTTGGGGACAGTTAACTATGGCTACACCTTC
CDR3aa: CANSLGTVNYGYTF

v_gene: TRBV6-8
abundance: NA
j_gene: TRBJ2-1
d_gene: NA
CDR3nt: TGTGCCAGCAGTCGTACAGGGGCGGGGGCGAACAATGAGCAGTTCTTC
CDR3aa: CASSRTGAGANNEQFF

v_gene: TRBV28
abundance: NA
j_gene: TRBJ1-1
d_gene: NA
CDR3nt: TGTGCCAGCAGGAGACAGGACCTAAACACTGAAGCTTTCTTT
CDR3aa: CASRRQDLNTEAFF

v_gene: TRBV15
abundance: NA
j_gene: TRBJ2-1
d_gene: NA
CDR3nt: TGTGCCACCAGCAGAGAACTTGATTGGGACAATGAGCAGTTCTTC
CDR3aa: CATSRELDWDNEQFF

v_gene: TRBV19
abundance: NA
j_gene: TRBJ1-6
d_gene: NA
CDR3nt: TGTGCCAGTAGTCAGGTGGACCCGAGCTCCTATAATTCACCCCTCCACTTT
CDR3aa: CASSQVDPSSYNSPLHF

v_gene: TRBV30
abundance: NA
j_gene: TRBJ2-5
d_gene: NA
CDR3nt: TGTGCCTGGAGTGTACGAACGGGAGTGGTAAGCCAAGAGACCCAGTACTTC
CDR3aa: CAWSVRTGVVSQETQYF

v_gene: TRBV11-3
abundance: few
j_gene: TRBJ1-3
d_gene: NA
CDR3nt: TGTGCCAGCAGCTTAAATTCCATACGGACGGCATCTGGAAACACCATATATTTT
CDR3aa: CASSLNSIRTASGNTIYF

v_gene: TRBV6-8
abundance: medium-sized
j_gene: TRBJ1-2
d_gene: NA
CDR3nt: TGTGCCAGTTGGTCGGGCGTATCACCCAACTATGGCTACACCTTC
CDR3aa: CASWSGVSPNYGYTF

v_gene: TRBV15
abundance: NA
j_gene: TRBJ1-1
d_gene: TRBD1
CDR3nt: TGTGCCACCAGCAGGGACAGGGTTCAGGCTGAAGCTTTCTTT
CDR3aa: CATSRDRVQAEAFF

v_gene: TRBV19
abundance: NA
j_gene: TRBJ1-6
d_gene: NA
CDR3nt: TGTGCCAGTAAGGACATTTATAATTCACCCCTCCACTTT
CDR3aa: CASKDIYNSPLHF

v_gene: TRBV30
abundance: NA
j_gene: TRBJ2-3
d_gene: NA
CDR3nt: TGTGCCTGGAGTGTTCAAACGGATACGCAGTATTTT
CDR3aa: CAWSVQTDTQYF

v_gene: TRBV4-1
abundance: NA
j_gene: TRBJ1-5
d_gene: NA
CDR3nt: TGCGCCAGCAGCCAATCGGGAGATAGCAATCAGCCCCAGCATTTT
CDR3aa: CASSQSGDSNQPQHF

v_gene: TRBV6-8
abundance: NA
j_gene: TRBJ1-4
d_gene: TRBD1
CDR3nt: TGTGCCAGCAGTTGGGGACAGGGGCTAAATGAAAAACTGTTTTTT
CDR3aa: CASSWGQGLNEKLFF

v_gene: TRBV11-3
abundance: NA
j_gene: TRBJ2-7
d_gene: TRBD1
CDR3nt: TGTGCCAGCAGCCCGGGCCGGGACAGGAGCCACGAGCAGTACTTC
CDR3aa: CASSPGRDRSHEQYF

v_gene: TRBV28
abundance: NA
j_gene: TRBJ1-3
d_gene: NA
CDR3nt: TGTGCCAGCAGTCCAAGGGGTTCTGGAAACACCATATATTTT
CDR3aa: CASSPRGSGNTIYF

v_gene: TRBV15
abundance: NA
j_gene: TRBJ2-3
d_gene: TRBD1
CDR3nt: TGTGCCACCAGCTCCGGGGGACAGGGGTGGGATACGCAGTATTTT
CDR3aa: CATSSGGQGWDTQYF

v_gene: TRBV10-3
abundance: NA
j_gene: TRBJ1-1
d_gene: NA
CDR3nt: TGTGCCATCAGTGAAGCAGGGAACACTGAAGCTTTCTTT
CDR3aa: CAISEAGNTEAFF

v_gene: TRBV28
abundance: NA
j_gene: TRBJ1-2
d_gene: NA
CDR3nt: TGTGCCAGCAGTTTTCTAGAGACGGGTCGGGGTCATGGCTACACCTTC
CDR3aa: CASSFLETGRGHGYTF

v_gene: TRBV29-1
abundance: once
j_gene: TRBJ2-3
d_gene: TRBD1
CDR3nt: TGCAGCGCTCCGGGACAGGGCTTCACAGATACGCAGTATTTT
CDR3aa: CSAPGQGFTDTQYF

v_gene: TRBV19
abundance: NA
j_gene: TRBJ1-2
d_gene: NA
CDR3nt: TGTGCCAGTAGTAGAACAGCTTATGGCTACACCTTC
CDR3aa: CASSRTAYGYTF

v_gene: TRBV6-8
abundance: few
j_gene: TRBJ1-3
d_gene: NA
CDR3nt: TGTGCCAGCCAGAGCTCTGGAAACACCATATATTTT
CDR3aa: CASQSSGNTIYF

v_gene: TRBV18
abundance: NA
j_gene: TRBJ1-4
d_gene: NA
CDR3nt: TGTGCCAGCTCAACCCAGGGGAAGGGTGAAAAACTGTTTTTT
CDR3aa: CASSTQGKGEKLFF

v_gene: TRBV14
abundance: NA
j_gene: TRBJ1-6
d_gene: NA
CDR3nt: TGTGCCAGCAGCCCCCAGGCAGGGGAAGGTTCACCCCTCCACTTT
CDR3aa: CASSPQAGEGSPLHF

v_gene: TRBV30
abundance: NA
j_gene: TRBJ2-6
d_gene: TRBD1
CDR3nt: TGTGCCTGGAGTGGGGGACAGCCCCAGGGACCTCTCGGGGCCAACGTCCTGACTTTC
CDR3aa: CAWSGGQPQGPLGANVLTF

v_gene: TRBV6-8
abundance: few
j_gene: TRBJ2-4
d_gene: TRBD2
CDR3nt: TGTGCCAGCAGTTTATCCGCGGGGGTCCTAGCCAAAAACATTCAGTACTTC
CDR3aa: CASSLSAGVLAKNIQYF

v_gene: TRBV6-8
abundance: NA
j_gene: TRBJ1-4
d_gene: TRBD1
CDR3nt: TGTGCCAGCAGACAGGGGGTTGCAACTAATGAAAAACTGTTTTTT
CDR3aa: CASRQGVATNEKLFF

v_gene: TRBV19
abundance: few
j_gene: TRBJ1-1
d_gene: NA
CDR3nt: TGTGCCAGTACCTTCGTGAGATGGAACACTGAAGCTTTCTTT
CDR3aa: CASTFVRWNTEAFF

v_gene: TRBV7-5
abundance: NA
j_gene: TRBJ1-1
d_gene: NA
CDR3nt: TGTGCCAGCAGCTTTCAGGGGCTGGACACTGAAGCTTTCTTT
CDR3aa: CASSFQGLDTEAFF

v_gene: TRBV9
abundance: few
j_gene: TRBJ2-5
d_gene: TRBD2
CDR3nt: TGTGCCAGCACCCAAGGACTAGGCCAAGAGACCCAGTACTTC
CDR3aa: CASTQGLGQETQYF

v_gene: TRBV18
abundance: NA
j_gene: TRBJ1-1
d_gene: NA
CDR3nt: TGTGCCAGCTCACCAAGGTTTAAGGGGCAGAACACTGAAGCTTTCTTT
CDR3aa: CASSPRFKGQNTEAFF

v_gene: TRBV11-3
abundance: few
j_gene: TRBJ2-6
d_gene: NA
CDR3nt: TGTGCCAGCAGCTTGATGCTCTCTGGGGCCAACGTCCTGACTTTC
CDR3aa: CASSLMLSGANVLTF

v_gene: TRBV6-8
abundance: NA
j_gene: TRBJ1-3
d_gene: TRBD1
CDR3nt: TGTGCCAGCAGTTACACAGGACAGGGAGGGTCCTCTGGAAACACCATATATTTT
CDR3aa: CASSYTGQGGSSGNTIYF

v_gene: TRBV11-3
abundance: few
j_gene: TRBJ2-7
d_gene: NA
CDR3nt: TGTGCCAGCAGCTCTCCACAGGAGATCTCCTACGAGCAGTACTTC
CDR3aa: CASSSPQEISYEQYF